This T cell receptor (beta chain) originates from a study of CD8 T cells in Susac syndrome. The RNA, about 0.5 to 1 ug, was put through reverse transcription using random hexamers. By means of immunoSEQ multiplex PCR, TCR beta CDR3 spanning 54 Vbeta and 13 Jbeta underwent amplification. One entry per CDR3 protein, called by TCRdb with MiXCR from the immunoSEQ multiplex PCR reads. The table has about 200,000 distinct CDR3 sequences, roughly 90% seen once. This CDR3 is 13 amino acids long. Germline loops: CDR1 GTSNPN, CDR2 SVGIG (reference sequence). Losses at the gene ends were 8 bases for V and 2 bases for J; bases not matched to a gene: 5.

The chain couples TRBV30 to TRBJ2-1; 8 nucleotides align to TRBD2. The sample consisted of CD8+ T cells from PBMCs. The sequence derives from a human donor with multiple sclerosis. CDR3 amino acids: CARSSGPYNEQFF. The CDR3 DNA sequence: TGTGCCCGTTCTAGCGGGCCCTACAATGAGCAGTTCTTC.